These 16 T cell receptor beta chains came from one sample sequenced in a study of blood T cells in healthy people across ages. With a J-beta primer mix and a sample-barcoded 5' primer, a second PCR ran about 6 to 11 cycles. MiXCR, run by TCRdb on the 5' RACE reads, gives a single entry per CDR3 protein. This sample has around 670,000 distinct CDR3 sequences, with about 30% found just once. The sequencing sample was made of blood. These receptors all come from an elderly woman in good health.

This clonotype was seen ten or more times. The V gene is TRBV12-3 or TRBV12-4, the J gene TRBJ2-1; the match to TRBD2 covers 9 bases. The trim removed 1 base at V and 3 bases at J, leaving 10 bases unmatched. CDR3 length: 18 amino acids. CDR3: CASSLGRASGVIYNEQFF. CDR3 sequence (DNA): TGTGCCAGCAGTTTAGGTAGGGCTAGCGGGGTGATCTACAATGAGCAGTTCTTC.

Many counts were recorded for this clonotype. The chain joins TRBV12-3 or TRBV12-4 to TRBJ1-1; D is ambiguous. The V gene lost 5 bases and the J gene lost 0 bases, with 7 bases spanning the gap. There are 13 residues in the CDR3. The CDR3 DNA follows: TGTGCCAGCAGTCTTGACATGAACACTGAAGCTTTCTTT. Translation: CASSLDMNTEAFF.

This clonotype was seen ten or more times. The germline gene is not matched at one end of the junction; a read error may be the cause. The chain recombines TRBV3-1 with TRBJ2-5; D is possibly TRBD1 or TRBD2 (6 bases each). The CDR3 has 14 residues. Germline V lookup: CDR1 LGHDT, CDR2 YNNKEL (reference sequence). CDR3 region: CASRQGGRSETQYF. In DNA, the CDR3 is TGTGCCAGCAGACAAGGGGGGAGGTCAGAGACCCAGTACTTC.

V is TRBV6-5 and J is TRBJ1-3; D is unresolved. The CDR3 runs to 15 residues. Trimming took off 0 bases at V and 2 bases at J, with 8 bases between the two ends. Germline-derived CDR1 and CDR2 are MNHEY and SVGAGI. The CDR3 loop reads CASSYSGGAGNTIYF. The DNA for the CDR3 is TGTGCCAGCAGTTACTCGGGCGGAGCTGGAAACACCATATATTTT.

This sequence joins TRBV20-1 and TRBJ1-1; 8 bases align to TRBD1. The germline CDR1 and CDR2 sequences are DFQATT and SNEGSKA (reference sequence). This CDR3 is 15 amino acids long. Trimming cost V 5 bases and J 4 bases; bases outside gene matches: 12. The CDR3 DNA is TGCAGTGCTGGGGCTCAGGGGGCGACAAGCACTGAAGCTTTCTTT. This gives the protein CSAGAQGATSTEAFF.

The table lists this clonotype with many counts. The chain employs TRBV5-1 and TRBJ1-6, with D maybe TRBD1 (6 bases). The CDR3 loop spans 14 amino acids. From germline, CDR1 is SGHRS and CDR2 YFSETQ. The ends were cut back, 0 bases at V and 7 bases at J, with 8 bases in the middle. The chain's CDR3 is CASSLDRANSPLHF. CDR3 nucleotides: TGCGCCAGCAGCTTGGACAGGGCAAATTCACCCCTCCACTTT.

At least ten counts were recorded for this clonotype. This chain joins TRBV3-1 and TRBJ2-5; 7 bases are a match to TRBD1. Germline trimming cut 5 bases from V and 11 bases from J; bases unmatched to any gene: 17. Germline assignment: CDR1 LGHDT and CDR2 YNNKEL (reference sequence). The CDR3 spans 15 residues. For the CDR3, the DNA is TGTGCCAGCAGCACCCGGACAGGACCCTACGATAAGCAGTACTTC. It codes for CASSTRTGPYDKQYF.

This clonotype was observed a handful of times. One end of the junction is discordant with germline, which a read error may explain. The chain recombines TRBV29-1 with TRBJ1-1; D ambiguous. CDR1 SQVTM and CDR2 ANQGSEA come from the germline V gene. This CDR3 is built from 13 residues. CDR3 loop: CSVGCGLNTEAFF. The CDR3 DNA follows: TGCAGTGTTGGTTGCGGGTTAAACACTGAAGCTTTCTTT.

This clonotype was picked up one time. This is likely a read error, given that the CDR3 carries no conserved phenylalanine or tryptophan at its end. The V gene is TRBV6-2 or TRBV6-3, the J gene TRBJ1-2, with a weak D call TRBD1 (5 bases). The CDR3 length is 14 residues. Germline V gives CDR1 MNHEY, CDR2 SVGEGT. V lost 0 bases and J lost 7, with 12 bases in between. The CDR3 spells CASSYSGVQGGYTC. The CDR3 DNA follows: TGTGCCAGCAGTTACTCGGGGGTCCAAGGTGGCTACACCTGC.

The rearrangement uses TRBV24-1 and TRBJ1-5; 10 bases align to TRBD1. The germline gives CDR1 KGHDR, CDR2 SFDVKD. The V and J ends lost 5 bases and 11 bases, in that order; junction bases with no gene match: 5. This CDR3 has 13 residues. This CDR3 is CATSAGTGVAQHF. The CDR3 bases are TGTGCCACCAGTGCCGGGACAGGGGTAGCCCAGCATTTT.

This clonotype was detected many times. The V call is TRBV5-6, the J call TRBJ2-7; D might be TRBD2 (5 bases). Germline CDR1 and CDR2: SGHDT and YYEEEE. V was clipped by 7 bases and J by 0 bases, with 14 bases between them. CDR3 length: 14 residues. In DNA form, the CDR3 reads TGTGCCAGCGGACTTTCCGGGAACTCCTACGAGCAGTACTTC. Residues: CASGLSGNSYEQYF. Full variable domain (remainder filled in from reference TRBV5-6 and TRBJ2-7): DAGVTQSPTHLIKTRGQQVTLRCSPKSGHDTVSWYQQALGQGPQFIFQYYEEEERQRGNFPDRFSGHQFPNYSSELNVNALLLGDSALYLCASGLSGNSYEQYFGPGTRLTVT.

The table lists this clonotype with a few counts. This sequence may be a read error, since a much larger clone differs from it by one base. V and J are TRBV20-1 and TRBJ2-3; D is possibly TRBD1 (6 bases). In germline, CDR1 is DFQATT, CDR2 SNEGSKA (reference sequence). The CDR3 contains 16 residues. The CDR3 DNA reads as TGCAGTGCTAGCCCGGTACAGGGTCCCACCACAGATACGCGGTATTTT. Translation gives CSASPVQGPTTDTRYF.

As concerns this clonotype: This may be a read error: a much more frequent sequence differs by one nucleotide. The rearrangement uses TRBV5-4 and TRBJ2-3, with 9 positions matching TRBD1. Germline loops: CDR1 SGHNT, CDR2 YYREEE (reference sequence). The CDR3 contains 14 residues. The CDR3 is CASSEDRGTDTQDF. The CDR3 DNA sequence: TGTGCCAGCAGCGAGGACAGGGGTACAGATACGCAGGATTTT.

A note on this clonotype: A much larger clonotype is one base distant, so this may be a read error. The V and J genes are TRBV7-3 and TRBJ2-1, with D tentatively TRBD2 (6 bases). The CDR3 consists of 15 residues. Per the germline V gene, CDR1 is SGHTA and CDR2 is FQGTGA. V lost 5 bases, J lost 13 bases, and 24 bases lay in between. The CDR3: CASSPRLESKETQFF. CDR3 coding DNA: TGTGCCAGCAGCCCCCGACTAGAATCGAAAGAGACCCAGTTCTTC.

The table lists this clonotype with a few counts. The chain couples TRBV2 to TRBJ2-1; either TRBD1 or TRBD2 may supply D (6 bases each). Germline V gene lookup returns CDR1 SNHLY and CDR2 FYNNEI. V was pared by 6 bases and J by 8 bases, with 20 bases between. The CDR3 extends over 15 amino acids. The CDR3, as DNA: TGTGCCAGCAGGGGGGCCGGGGTGTGGGGGGATGAGCAGTTCTTC. Translation gives CASRGAGVWGDEQFF.

Details on this clonotype: This may be a read error, as it is one base from a much larger clone. This chain joins TRBV2 and TRBJ2-1, with 8 bases fitting TRBD2. This CDR3 is built from 15 residues. Germline CDR1 and CDR2: SNHLY and FYNNEI. CDR3 residues: CAGSEGLAFRDEQFF. As DNA, the CDR3 is TGTGCCGGCAGTGAAGGACTAGCCTTCAGGGATGAGCAGTTCTTC.